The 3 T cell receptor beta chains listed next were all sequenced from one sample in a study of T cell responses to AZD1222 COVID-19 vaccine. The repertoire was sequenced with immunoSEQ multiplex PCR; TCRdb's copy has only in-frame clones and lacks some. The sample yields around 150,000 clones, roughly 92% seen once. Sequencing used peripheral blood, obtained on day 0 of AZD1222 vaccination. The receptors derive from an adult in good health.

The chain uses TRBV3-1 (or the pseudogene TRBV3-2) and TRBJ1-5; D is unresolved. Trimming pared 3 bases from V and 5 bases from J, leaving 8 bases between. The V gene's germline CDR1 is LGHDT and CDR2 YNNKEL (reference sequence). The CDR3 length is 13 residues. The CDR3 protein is CASSQRLDQPQHF. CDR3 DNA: TGTGCCAGCAGCCAGCGACTTGATCAGCCCCAGCATTTT.

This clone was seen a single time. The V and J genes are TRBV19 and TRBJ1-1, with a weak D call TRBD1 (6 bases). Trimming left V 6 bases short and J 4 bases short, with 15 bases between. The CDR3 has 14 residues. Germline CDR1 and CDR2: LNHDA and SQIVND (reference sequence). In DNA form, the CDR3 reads TGTGCCAGTAGCGCCCCAGGGGCCAGCACTGAAGCTTTCTTT. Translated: CASSAPGASTEAFF.

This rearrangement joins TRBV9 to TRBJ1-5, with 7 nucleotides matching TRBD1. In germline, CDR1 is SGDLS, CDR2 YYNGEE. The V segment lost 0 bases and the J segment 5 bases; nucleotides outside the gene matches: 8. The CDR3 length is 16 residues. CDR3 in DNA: TGTGCCAGCAGCGTAGGAGGAGGGGGCGCCTATCAGCCCCAGCATTTT. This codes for CASSVGGGGAYQPQHF.